A selection of T cell receptor beta chains follows, all from one sample in a study of CD8 T cells in Susac syndrome. TCRdb recomputed calls from the immunoSEQ multiplex PCR reads with MiXCR, one row per CDR3 protein. This table holds under 200,000 distinct CDR3 sequences, 93% found once. The sequenced sample was CD4+ T cells from PBMCs. These TCRs come from a human donor in good health. CDR3s include the opening cysteine and the closing phenylalanine or tryptophan. A D gene is named only where the DNA matches it firmly. Part of the rows lack a size; the others show once, few, many or a class for expanded clones.

>TRBD2|TRBJ2-2|-|TRBV12-3/TRBV12-4
CASSLGLGNTGELFF
TGTGCCAGCAGTTTGGGACTAGGGAACACCGGGGAGCTGTTTTTT
>-|TRBJ2-1|-|TRBV2
CASSTGLLVNEQFF
TGTGCCAGCAGTACAGGGCTACTGGTCAATGAGCAGTTCTTC
>TRBD1|TRBJ2-4|-|TRBV3-1
CASSQVGGGNIQYF
TGTGCCAGCAGCCAAGTAGGGGGCGGAAACATTCAGTACTTC
>-|TRBJ2-3|-|TRBV7-2
CASSLRGSVTANTDTQYF
TGTGCCAGCAGCTTAAGGGGTAGTGTAACAGCGAACACAGATACGCAGTATTTT
>-|TRBJ2-7|-|TRBV7-3
CASSPTGLGSYEQYF
TGTGCCAGCAGCCCAACTGGTCTAGGGAGCTACGAGCAGTACTTC
>TRBD1|TRBJ1-5|-|TRBV20-1
CSARTDRGRTQPQHF
TGCAGTGCTAGAACGGACAGGGGGAGAACTCAGCCCCAGCATTTT
>-|TRBJ1-5|-|TRBV12-3/TRBV12-4
CASRKGVAGPQHF
TGTGCCAGCAGAAAGGGGGTAGCAGGGCCCCAGCATTTT
>-|TRBJ1-1|once|TRBV18
CASSPAIAVNTEAFF
TGTGCCAGCTCACCCGCAATCGCGGTGAACACTGAAGCTTTCTTT
>-|TRBJ2-5|-|TRBV5-1
CASSLASVYQETQYF
TGCGCCAGCAGCTTGGCGTCGGTGTACCAAGAGACCCAGTACTTC
>TRBD1|TRBJ1-2|-|TRBV7-2
CASRTRTGGRGYTF
TGTGCCAGCAGAACGCGAACAGGGGGCCGGGGCTACACCTTC
>-|TRBJ1-2|-|TRBV4-2
CASSPNGGGTDGYTF
TGTGCCAGCAGCCCGAACGGGGGGGGTACAGATGGCTACACCTTC
>-|TRBJ2-1|-|TRBV18
CASSLPNYNEQFF
TGTGCCAGCTCACTGCCAAATTACAATGAGCAGTTCTTC
>TRBD1|TRBJ1-6|once|TRBV12-3/TRBV12-4
CASSSTGPLHF
TGTGCCAGCAGTTCGACAGGGCCCCTCCACTTT
>-|TRBJ1-4|-|TRBV12-3/TRBV12-4
CASSPRGEKLFF
TGTGCCAGCAGTCCAAGGGGGGAAAAACTGTTTTTT
>-|TRBJ1-4|-|TRBV29-1
CSVVRDEKLFF
TGCAGCGTTGTTCGGGATGAAAAACTGTTTTTT
>-|TRBJ2-2|-|TRBV12-3/TRBV12-4
CASSFRVTGELFF
TGTGCCAGCAGTTTCAGGGTCACCGGGGAGCTGTTTTTT
>-|TRBJ1-2|-|TRBV11-2
CASSLAGTNYGYTF
TGTGCCAGCAGCTTGGCAGGTACTAACTATGGCTACACCTTC
>-|TRBJ1-1|once|TRBV5-1
CASSDWVPWGPMNTEAFF
TGCGCCAGCAGCGATTGGGTGCCGTGGGGCCCCATGAACACTGAAGCTTTCTTT
>-|TRBJ1-5|-|TRBV12-3/TRBV12-4
CASRGAAGQPQHF
TGTGCCAGCAGGGGGGCTGCAGGTCAGCCCCAGCATTTT
>-|TRBJ2-5|-|TRBV7-2
CASSWKRKETQYF
TGTGCCAGCAGCTGGAAGCGGAAAGAGACCCAGTACTTC
>TRBD1|TRBJ2-6|-|TRBV5-1
CASSYYRGSGANVLTF
TGCGCCAGCAGCTATTACAGGGGATCTGGGGCCAACGTCCTGACTTTC
>TRBD1|TRBJ1-4|-|TRBV5-8
CASSLPGQEFPFF
TGTGCCAGCAGCTTGCCGGGACAGGAATTTCCGTTTTTT
>TRBD1|TRBJ1-5|-|TRBV20-1
CSARGGQGSNQPQHF
TGCAGTGCTAGAGGTGGACAGGGCAGCAATCAGCCCCAGCATTTT
>TRBD1|TRBJ1-2|-|TRBV12-3/TRBV12-4
CASSFPTGANYGYTF
TGTGCCAGCAGTTTCCCGACAGGGGCTAACTATGGCTACACCTTC
>-|TRBJ1-6|few|TRBV12-3/TRBV12-4
CASSLVPNSPLHF
TGTGCCAGCAGTTTGGTACCCAATTCACCCCTCCACTTT
>-|TRBJ1-5|-|TRBV2
CASSPEYSNQPQHF
TGTGCCAGCAGCCCAGAGTATAGCAATCAGCCCCAGCATTTT
>TRBD2|TRBJ2-5|-|TRBV7-2
CASSLGGLPETQYF
TGTGCCAGCAGCTTGGGAGGGCTTCCGGAGACCCAGTACTTC
>TRBD1|TRBJ1-1|-|TRBV7-9
CASSLGQGLGEAFF
TGTGCCAGCAGCCTAGGACAGGGGCTCGGTGAAGCTTTCTTT
>-|TRBJ2-7|once|TRBV20-1
CSAMVGGSYEQYF
TGCAGTGCTATGGTAGGGGGCTCCTACGAGCAGTACTTC
>TRBD1|TRBJ2-7|-|TRBV29-1
CSVEGQAAYEQYF
TGCAGCGTTGAGGGACAGGCTGCCTACGAGCAGTACTTC
>TRBD2|TRBJ2-3|-|TRBV7-2
CASSYTSRGGSTDTQYF
TGTGCCAGCAGCTATACCTCGAGGGGAGGGTCCACAGATACGCAGTATTTT
>-|TRBJ2-7|once|TRBV5-4
CASSPGAAYEQYF
TGTGCCAGCAGCCCGGGGGCGGCCTACGAGCAGTACTTC
>-|TRBJ2-2|-|TRBV27
CASSQVRGRTGELFF
TGTGCCAGCAGCCAAGTTCGAGGGCGCACCGGGGAGCTGTTTTTT
>TRBD1|TRBJ1-3|few|TRBV6-2/TRBV6-3
CASSTGTAGNTIYF
TGTGCCAGCAGTACCGGGACAGCCGGGAACACCATATATTTT
>TRBD1|TRBJ2-7|-|TRBV6-1
CASDNRGLGQYF
TGTGCCAGCGATAACAGGGGCCTGGGGCAGTACTTC
>-|TRBJ1-2|-|TRBV12-3/TRBV12-4
CASSPAMLLYGYTF
TGTGCCAGCAGCCCGGCGATGCTCCTTTATGGCTACACCTTC
>TRBD1|TRBJ1-1|-|TRBV3-1
CASSPGQVGTEAFF
TGTGCCAGCAGCCCCGGACAGGTAGGAACTGAAGCTTTCTTT
>TRBD1|TRBJ1-5|-|TRBV20-1
CSQMSLGQNQPQHF
TGCAGTCAGATGTCCTTGGGACAGAATCAGCCCCAGCATTTT
>-|TRBJ2-2|-|TRBV15
CATMHGLWGGAGELFF
TGTGCCACCATGCATGGGTTGTGGGGGGGCGCCGGGGAGCTGTTTTTT
>TRBD2|TRBJ2-2|-|TRBV9
CASSVLTSGGGQELFF
TGTGCCAGCAGCGTCTTAACTAGCGGGGGGGGCCAGGAGCTGTTTTTT
>-|TRBJ1-5|-|TRBV12-3/TRBV12-4
CASSSNRVSNQPQHF
TGTGCCAGCAGTTCAAACAGGGTAAGCAATCAGCCCCAGCATTTT
>TRBD1|TRBJ1-2|-|TRBV7-9
CASSPGQGANYGYTF
TGTGCCAGCAGCCCAGGACAGGGGGCTAACTATGGCTACACCTTC
>TRBD2|TRBJ2-1|once|TRBV6-2/TRBV6-3
CASLTRRGDRNEQFF
TGTGCCAGCCTTACGCGGCGGGGGGACCGGAATGAGCAGTTCTTC
>-|TRBJ2-3|-|TRBV25-1
CASSGYQVPGSGAGEDTQYF
TGTGCCAGCAGTGGATATCAAGTACCAGGTTCAGGTGCAGGTGAAGATACGCAGTATTTT
>-|TRBJ1-2|-|TRBV27
CASSLQGYMGGYTF
TGTGCCAGCAGTTTACAGGGATATATGGGCGGCTACACCTTC
>-|TRBJ1-2|-|TRBV9
CASSWNGGRENGYTF
TGTGCCAGCAGCTGGAACGGGGGCCGTGAGAATGGCTACACCTTC
>TRBD1|TRBJ2-5|-|TRBV7-8
CASSLTAGTGLGTQYF
TGTGCCAGCAGCTTAACAGCCGGGACAGGCCTCGGGACCCAGTACTTC
>-|TRBJ2-6|-|TRBV28
CASRGQSPGANVLTF
TGTGCCAGCAGAGGTCAATCACCTGGGGCCAACGTCCTGACTTTC
>TRBD2|TRBJ2-2|-|TRBV15
CATSRRWEGTSNTGELFF
TGTGCCACCAGCAGACGATGGGAGGGAACGTCTAACACCGGGGAGCTGTTTTTT
>-|TRBJ1-5|-|TRBV19
CARVDELANQPQHF
TGTGCCAGGGTGGACGAATTGGCCAATCAGCCCCAGCATTTT
>-|TRBJ1-5|-|TRBV20-1
CSTAHGFNQPQHF
TGCAGTACAGCCCATGGATTCAATCAGCCCCAGCATTTT
>TRBD1|TRBJ1-5|-|TRBV19
CASWDRILNQPQHF
TGTGCCAGTTGGGACAGAATCTTGAATCAGCCCCAGCATTTT
>-|TRBJ2-7|-|TRBV6-1
CASSEGGTDYEQYF
TGTGCCAGCAGTGAAGGTGGGACCGACTACGAGCAGTACTTC